The 18 T cell receptor beta chains presented below share a single source sample, sequenced in a study of CD8 T cells in ankylosing spondylitis. Study-wide results and caveats: Apparently characteristic of ankylosing spondylitis blood was a TCR beta motif (under ten highly homologous variants).

Antigens of these TCRs are unknown. TCRdb reprocessed the 5' RACE reads via MiXCR and lists one record per CDR3 protein. The sample records some 840,000 distinct CDR3 sequences, 12% being singletons. The specimen sequenced was blood, either unsorted or a sorted T cell fraction (not recorded which). The source is a male donor with ankylosing spondylitis.

The chain employs TRBV6-1 and TRBJ2-7; TRBD2 is a possible D gene (6 bases). The CDR3 length is 14 residues. CDR1 is MNHNS and CDR2 is SASEGT in the germline V gene. With 6 bases removed from V and 4 bases from J, the gap between germline ends came to 16 bases. For the CDR3, the DNA is TGTGCCAGCAGCCCGCAAGCGGGCCCGTACGAGCAGTACTTC. Protein sequence: CASSPQAGPYEQYF.

This clonotype showed up just a few times. The V gene is TRBV30, the J gene TRBJ2-3, with TRBD2 matching over 9 bases. This CDR3 has 14 amino acids. The V gene's germline CDR1 is GTSNPN and CDR2 SVGIG (reference sequence). Losses at the gene ends were 4 bases for V and 6 bases for J; bases not matched to a gene: 8. The CDR3 DNA reads TGTGCCTGGACACCGGCTAGCGGGGCTGATACGCAGTATTTT. It yields the protein CAWTPASGADTQYF.

J is TRBJ2-7 and V is TRBV20-1; D might be TRBD1 (6 bases). This CDR3 is built from 14 residues. The V end lost 6 bases, the J end lost 5 bases, and 20 bases lay between the germline ends. Germline values: CDR1 DFQATT, CDR2 SNEGSKA (reference sequence). The chain's CDR3 is CSATRDILINEQYF. DNA for the CDR3: TGCAGTGCAACTCGGGACATCCTAATCAACGAGCAGTACTTC.

This clonotype was recorded many times. The chain recombines TRBV9 with TRBJ2-2; D is unclear. The germline V gene encodes CDR1 SGDLS and CDR2 YYNGEE. The CDR3 runs to 14 residues. V shed 4 bases and J shed 1 base, with 8 bases lying between them. The CDR3 nucleotides are TGTGCCAGCAGCATACGTCTGAACACCGGGGAGCTGTTTTTT. This translates into CASSIRLNTGELFF.

This clonotype showed up many times. V usage is TRBV5-1 and J usage is TRBJ2-1, with D maybe TRBD1 (6 bases). Trimming took 2 bases from V and 6 from J, leaving 15 bases between them. Germline V gene data show CDR1 as SGHRS and CDR2 as YFSETQ. The CDR3 extends over 15 amino acids. The CDR3 sequence is CASSFWDIQRNEQFF. For the CDR3, the DNA is TGCGCCAGCAGCTTCTGGGACATTCAACGCAATGAGCAGTTCTTC.

This clonotype was detected a few times. V gene TRBV29-1 combines with J gene TRBJ2-7, with D possibly TRBD1 on 6 matching bases. Trimming removed 6 bases from V and 2 bases from J, with 11 bases in between. Germline CDR1 reads SQVTM; CDR2 reads ANQGSEA. The CDR3 consists of 12 residues. The CDR3 nucleotides are TGCAGCGTACGACAGGCTCCCTACGAGCAGTACTTC. Translating gives CSVRQAPYEQYF.

The chain is built from TRBV11-2 and TRBJ2-7, with 11 positions matching TRBD2. Trimming cost V 5 bases and J 3 bases; bases outside gene matches: 9. This CDR3 contains 16 residues. Germline CDR1 is SGHAT and CDR2 is FQNNGV. CDR3 DNA sequence: TGTGCCAGCAGCAGCCGGGGACTAGCGGAGTACTACGAGCAGTACTTC. Its translation: CASSSRGLAEYYEQYF.

There are a few counts of this clonotype. This chain joins TRBV6-1 and TRBJ1-2; 9 nucleotides match TRBD1. V gave up 8 bases and J gave up 3 bases; unmatched junction bases: 16. The CDR3 has 17 amino acids. Germline values: CDR1 MNHNS, CDR2 SASEGT. The CDR3 DNA follows: TGTGCCAGCTTAAGCACTACCCCCGGGACAGGGTACTATGGCTACACCTTC. As protein: CASLSTTPGTGYYGYTF.

The V and J genes are TRBV7-9 and TRBJ2-3; 8 bases line up with TRBD1. V gave up 2 bases and J gave up 2 bases; unmatched junction bases: 6. CDR3 length: 16 amino acids. Germline CDR1 and CDR2: SEHNR and FQNEAQ (reference sequence). The CDR3 protein is CASSLLDRVPTDTQYF. CDR3 in DNA: TGTGCCAGCAGCTTACTGGACAGGGTTCCCACAGATACGCAGTATTTT. The full variable domain, completed using reference TRBV7-9 and TRBJ2-3, is DTGVSQNPRHKITKRGQNVTFRCDPISEHNRLYWYRQTLGQGPEFLTYFQNEAQLEKSRLLSDRFSAERPKGSFSTLEIQRTEQGDSAMYLCASSLLDRVPTDTQYFGPGTRLTVL.

This sequence joins TRBV28 and TRBJ2-4; either TRBD1 or TRBD2 may fit D (5 bases each). Germline V gene lookup returns CDR1 MDHEN and CDR2 SYDVKM. V lost 2 bases and J lost 0, with 8 bases in between. This CDR3 has 15 residues. The DNA for the CDR3 is TGTGCCAGCAGTTTAGGGGGTCTAGCCAAAAACATTCAGTACTTC. Translation: CASSLGGLAKNIQYF.

This clonotype appeared a few times. The chain combines TRBV7-2 with TRBJ2-4; 8 nucleotides agree with TRBD2. With V trimmed by 2 bases and J by 7 bases, 4 bases remained unmatched. This CDR3 spans 14 amino acids. CDR1 is SGHTA, CDR2 FQGNSA, per germline. CDR3 nucleotide sequence: TGTGCCAGCAGCTTACGGACTAGCAAGAACATTCAGTACTTC. As protein: CASSLRTSKNIQYF.

The chain combines TRBV20-1 with TRBJ2-7, with 9 bases fitting TRBD1. Germline CDR1 and CDR2: DFQATT and SNEGSKA (reference sequence). The CDR3 is made up of 17 amino acids. V was pared by 0 bases and J by 0 bases, with 9 bases of the junction left unmatched. Here the CDR3 reads CSARELTGTGISYEQYF. The CDR3 DNA reads as TGCAGTGCTAGAGAATTAACCGGGACAGGGATCTCCTACGAGCAGTACTTC.

This clonotype appeared a few times. This sequence joins TRBV7-2 and TRBJ2-1; D unclear. Germline V gene data show CDR1 as SGHTA and CDR2 as FQGNSA. The CDR3 is 14 amino acids. V gave up 0 bases and J gave up 7 bases, with 10 bases separating them. For the CDR3, the DNA is TGTGCCAGCAGCTTAGCACGAGAAATGAATGAGCAGTTCTTC. Translation: CASSLAREMNEQFF. Variable domain in full (rest from reference TRBV7-2 and TRBJ2-1): GAGVSQSPSNKVTEKGKDVELRCDPISGHTALYWYRQSLGQGLEFLIYFQGNSAPDKSGLPSDRFSAERTGGSVSTLTIQRTQQEDSAVYLCASSLAREMNEQFFGPGTRLTVL.

This chain connects TRBV27 to TRBJ2-2; D remains ambiguous. The V end lost 4 bases, the J end lost 4 bases, and 16 bases lay between the germline ends. CDR3 size: 16 residues. Germline CDR1 MNHEY, CDR2 SMNVEV (reference sequence). CDR3 residues: CASSSQGRMLTGELFF. CDR3 in DNA: TGTGCCAGCAGTTCACAAGGTAGAATGCTCACCGGGGAGCTGTTTTTT.

The chain carries TRBV10-3 and TRBJ2-3; 9 bases align to TRBD1. Germline V gene sequence: CDR1 ENHRY, CDR2 SYGVKD. V trimming: 11 bases; J trimming: 3 bases; junction bases outside the gene matches: 9. The CDR3 consists of 14 residues. CDR3 nucleotides: TGTGCCTTAAGTAGGGACAGGGAAACAGATACGCAGTATTTT. Its protein is CALSRDRETDTQYF.

V gene TRBV6-5 combines with J gene TRBJ1-5; 8 bases agree with TRBD1. This CDR3 has 17 residues. CDR1 and CDR2 from the germline V gene are MNHEY and SVGAGI. The junction had 12 bases not matched to a gene; V was cut back by 2 bases and J by 6 bases. The CDR3 DNA follows: TGTGCCAGCAGTTACGGGAGGACAGGGACCGTAGGTCAGCCCCAGCATTTT. It encodes CASSYGRTGTVGQPQHF.

CDR3 in amino acids: CSASDNPADYNEQFF. CDR3 DNA sequence: TGCAGTGCTAGTGATAACCCGGCTGACTACAATGAGCAGTTCTTC. This chain joins TRBV20-1 and TRBJ2-1; the D is unclear. V shed 3 bases and J shed 3 bases, with 15 bases lying between them. This CDR3 comprises 15 residues. The V gene's germline CDR1 is DFQATT and CDR2 SNEGSKA (reference sequence).

This clonotype showed up just a few times. V is TRBV7-9 and J is TRBJ2-1; 13 bases map to TRBD2. Germline V gives CDR1 SEHNR, CDR2 FQNEAQ (reference sequence). Losses at the gene ends were 4 bases for V and 10 bases for J; bases not matched to a gene: 4. The CDR3 extends over 14 amino acids. The DNA for the CDR3 is TGTGCCAGCAGCTCGTTACTAGCGGGAGGGGAGCAGTTCTTC. Translation: CASSSLLAGGEQFF.